This record looks at one TCR beta chain sequence and its context. Its specificity is not known. V lost 6 bases and J lost 5; bases outside the gene matches: 5. This CDR3 has 13 amino acids. Germline V CDR1 and CDR2: MDHEN, SYDVKM. The sample comes from a study of CD4 T cell repertoires in COVID-19. Overall study context: Other coronavirus spike proteins restimulated relabeled CFSE-low cells expanded with IL-2 for around 10 days.

Findings and limits, study-wide: Several top expanded SARS-CoV-2-reactive clonotypes were shared by two or three memory subsets. Between about 6 and 28% of SARS-CoV-2 clonotypes also appeared in SARS-CoV and/or HKU1 spike cultures.

Sequencing was done directly on freshly isolated, uncultured memory T cells. Some clones are missing from TCRdb's copy, which holds only in-frame ones; the method was immunoSEQ multiplex PCR. This sample has about 24,000 clones, with over 90% found just once. This TCR came from a human donor who had COVID-19. The sequencing here drew on circulating follicular helper CD4+ T cells (cTfh) from blood, taken before the COVID-19 pandemic. This rearrangement joins TRBV28 to TRBJ1-1; the match to TRBD1 covers 8 bases. CDR3: CASRGTGGTEAFF. CDR3 DNA: TGTGCCAGCAGGGGCACAGGGGGGACTGAAGCTTTCTTT.